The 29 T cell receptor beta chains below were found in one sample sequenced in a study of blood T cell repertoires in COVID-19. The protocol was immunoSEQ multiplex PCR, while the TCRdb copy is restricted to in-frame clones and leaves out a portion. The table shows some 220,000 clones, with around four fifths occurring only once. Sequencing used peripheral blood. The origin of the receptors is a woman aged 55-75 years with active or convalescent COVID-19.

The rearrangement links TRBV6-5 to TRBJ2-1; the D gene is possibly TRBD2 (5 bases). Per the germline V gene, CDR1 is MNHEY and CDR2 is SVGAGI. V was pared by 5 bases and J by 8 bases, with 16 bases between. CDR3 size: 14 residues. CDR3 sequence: CASSRPDGRDEQFF. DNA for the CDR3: TGTGCCAGCAGTCGACCAGATGGGCGGGATGAGCAGTTCTTC.

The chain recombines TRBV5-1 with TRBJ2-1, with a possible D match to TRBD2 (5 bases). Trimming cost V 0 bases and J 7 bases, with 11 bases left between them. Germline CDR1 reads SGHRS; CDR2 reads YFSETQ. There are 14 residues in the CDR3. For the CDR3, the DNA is TGCGCCAGCAGCTTGGCCGAGAGGGCGAATGAGCAGTTCTTC. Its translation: CASSLAERANEQFF.

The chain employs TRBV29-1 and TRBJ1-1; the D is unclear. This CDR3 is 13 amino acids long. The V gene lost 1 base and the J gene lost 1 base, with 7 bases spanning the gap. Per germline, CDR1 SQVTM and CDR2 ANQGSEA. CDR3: CSVEVRRNTEAFF. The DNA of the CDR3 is TGCAGCGTTGAAGTTCGGAGGAACACTGAAGCTTTCTTT.

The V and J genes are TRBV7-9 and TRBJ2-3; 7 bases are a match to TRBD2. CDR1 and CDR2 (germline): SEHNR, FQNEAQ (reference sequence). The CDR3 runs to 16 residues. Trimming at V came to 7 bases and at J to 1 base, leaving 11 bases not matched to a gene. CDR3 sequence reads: CASTLGGLGGTDTQYF. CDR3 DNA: TGTGCCAGCACCCTCGGAGGACTAGGGGGCACAGATACGCAGTATTTT.

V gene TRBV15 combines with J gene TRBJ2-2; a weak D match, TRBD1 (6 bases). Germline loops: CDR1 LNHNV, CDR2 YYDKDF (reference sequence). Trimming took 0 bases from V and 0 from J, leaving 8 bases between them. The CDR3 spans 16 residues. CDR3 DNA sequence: TGTGCCACCAGCAGAGACAGGGGTTCGAACACCGGGGAGCTGTTTTTT. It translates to CATSRDRGSNTGELFF.

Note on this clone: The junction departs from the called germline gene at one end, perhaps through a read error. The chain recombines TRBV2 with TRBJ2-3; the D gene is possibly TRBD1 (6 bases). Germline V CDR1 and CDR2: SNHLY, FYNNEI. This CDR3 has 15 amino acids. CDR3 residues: CASCETGVGRDTQYF. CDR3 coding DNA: TGTGCCAGCTGTGAGACAGGAGTGGGTCGAGATACGCAGTATTTT. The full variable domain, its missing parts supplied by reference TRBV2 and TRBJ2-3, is EPEVTQTPSHQVTQMGQEVILRCVPISNHLYFYWYRQILGQKVEFLVSFYNNEISEKSEIFDDQFSVERPDGSNFTLKIRSTKLEDSAMYFCASCETGVGRDTQYFGPGTRLTVL.

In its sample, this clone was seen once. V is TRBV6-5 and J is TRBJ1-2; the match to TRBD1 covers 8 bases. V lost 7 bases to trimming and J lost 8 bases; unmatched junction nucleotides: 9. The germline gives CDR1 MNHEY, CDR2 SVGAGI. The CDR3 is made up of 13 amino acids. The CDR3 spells CASIIDRGGGYTF. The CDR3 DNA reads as TGTGCCAGCATTATCGACAGGGGAGGCGGCTACACCTTC.

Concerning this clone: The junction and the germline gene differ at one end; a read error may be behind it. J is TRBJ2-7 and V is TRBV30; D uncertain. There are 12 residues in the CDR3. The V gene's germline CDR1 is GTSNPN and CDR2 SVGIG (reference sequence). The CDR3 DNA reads TGTGCCTGGAGTGTAGACTCCCACGAGCAGTACTTC. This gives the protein CAWSVDSHEQYF. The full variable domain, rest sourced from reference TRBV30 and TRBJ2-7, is SQTIHQWPATLVQPVGSPLSLECTVEGTSNPNLYWYRQAAGRGLQLLFYSVGIGQISSEVPQNLSASRPQDRQFILSSKKLLLSDSGFYLCAWSVDSHEQYFGPGTRLTVT.

The CDR3 nucleotides read TGTGCCAGCGCTATTAGACAGGGGCCGGGGGCAACTAATGAAAAACTGTTTTTT. Its translation: CASAIRQGPGATNEKLFF. The chain joins TRBV5-6 to TRBJ1-4; 8 nucleotides agree with TRBD1. Per germline, CDR1 SGHDT and CDR2 YYEEEE. The V segment lost 7 bases and the J segment 0 bases; nucleotides outside the gene matches: 14. The CDR3 covers 18 residues.

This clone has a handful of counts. CDR3 sequence reads: CASSSDRDRGGADTQYF. CDR3 nucleotide sequence: TGTGCCAGCAGTTCTGACCGCGACAGGGGTGGTGCAGATACGCAGTATTTT. The chain carries TRBV4-2 and TRBJ2-3; 8 bases are shared with TRBD1. The J segment lost 4 bases and the V segment lost 6 bases, leaving 15 bases of the junction unmatched. CDR1 is LGHNA and CDR2 is YNFKEQ in the germline V gene. The CDR3 totals 17 residues.

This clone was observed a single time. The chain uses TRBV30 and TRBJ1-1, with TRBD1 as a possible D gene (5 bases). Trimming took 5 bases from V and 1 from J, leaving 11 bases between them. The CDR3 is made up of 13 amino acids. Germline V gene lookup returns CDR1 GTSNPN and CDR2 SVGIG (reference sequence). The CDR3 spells CAWAKTANTEAFF. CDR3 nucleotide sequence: TGTGCCTGGGCGAAGACAGCGAACACTGAAGCTTTCTTT.

CDR3 in amino acids: CASTLGLYNEQFF. Written as DNA, the CDR3 is TGTGCCAGCACTTTGGGACTGTACAATGAGCAGTTCTTC. The J gene is TRBJ2-1, the V gene TRBV2; D is possibly TRBD2 (6 bases). In germline, CDR1 is SNHLY, CDR2 FYNNEI. The CDR3 contains 13 residues. With 7 bases removed from V and 4 bases from J, the gap between germline ends came to 11 bases.

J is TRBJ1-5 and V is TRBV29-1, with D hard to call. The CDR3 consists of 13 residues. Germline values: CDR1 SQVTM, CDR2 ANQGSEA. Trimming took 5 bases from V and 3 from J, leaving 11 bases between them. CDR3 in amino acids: CSVQAGYNQPQHF. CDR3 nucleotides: TGCAGCGTTCAGGCAGGCTACAATCAGCCCCAGCATTTT.

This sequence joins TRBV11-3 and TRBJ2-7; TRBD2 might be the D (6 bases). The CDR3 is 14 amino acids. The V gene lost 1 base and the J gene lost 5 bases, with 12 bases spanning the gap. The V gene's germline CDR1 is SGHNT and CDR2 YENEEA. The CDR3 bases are TGTGCCAGCAGCTTAGGTCGGGGACTTCACGAGCAGTACTTC. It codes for CASSLGRGLHEQYF.

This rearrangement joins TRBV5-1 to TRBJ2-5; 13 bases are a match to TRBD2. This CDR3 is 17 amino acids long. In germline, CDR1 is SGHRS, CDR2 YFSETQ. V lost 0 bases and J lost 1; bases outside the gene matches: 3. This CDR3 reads CASSLGLAGGSQETQYF. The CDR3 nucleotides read TGCGCCAGCAGCTTGGGACTAGCGGGAGGAAGCCAAGAGACCCAGTACTTC.

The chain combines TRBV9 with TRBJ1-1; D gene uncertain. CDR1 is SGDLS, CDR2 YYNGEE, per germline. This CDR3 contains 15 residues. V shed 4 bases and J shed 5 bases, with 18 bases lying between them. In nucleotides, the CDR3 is TGTGCCAGCAGCCCTGACGAGGCAGAGGTAACTGAAGCTTTCTTT. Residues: CASSPDEAEVTEAFF.

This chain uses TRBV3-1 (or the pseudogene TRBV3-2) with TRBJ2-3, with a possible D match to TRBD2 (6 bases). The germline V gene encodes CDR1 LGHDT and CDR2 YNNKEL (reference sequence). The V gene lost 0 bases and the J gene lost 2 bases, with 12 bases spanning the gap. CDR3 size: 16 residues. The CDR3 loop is CASSQDPSSDTDTQYF. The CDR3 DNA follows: TGTGCCAGCAGCCAAGATCCGTCTAGCGACACAGATACGCAGTATTTT.

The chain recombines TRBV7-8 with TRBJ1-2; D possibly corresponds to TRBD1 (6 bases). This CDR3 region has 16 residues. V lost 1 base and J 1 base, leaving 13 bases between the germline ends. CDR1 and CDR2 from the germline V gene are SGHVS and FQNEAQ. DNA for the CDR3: TGTGCCAGCAGCTTAGTGGCAGGGGCCCTTAACTATGGCTACACCTTC. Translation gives CASSLVAGALNYGYTF. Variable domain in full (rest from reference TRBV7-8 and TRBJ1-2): GAGVSQSPRYKVAKRGQDVALRCDPISGHVSLFWYQQALGQGPEFLTYFQNEAQLDKSGLPSDRFFAERPEGSVSTLKIQRTQQEDSAVYLCASSLVAGALNYGYTFGSGTRLTVV.

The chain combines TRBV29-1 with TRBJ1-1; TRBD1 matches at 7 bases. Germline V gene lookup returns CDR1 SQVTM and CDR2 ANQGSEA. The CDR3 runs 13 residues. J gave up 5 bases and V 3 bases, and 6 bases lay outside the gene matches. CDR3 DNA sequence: TGCAGCGTTGAGAAACAGGGGAATACTGAAGCTTTCTTT. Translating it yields CSVEKQGNTEAFF.

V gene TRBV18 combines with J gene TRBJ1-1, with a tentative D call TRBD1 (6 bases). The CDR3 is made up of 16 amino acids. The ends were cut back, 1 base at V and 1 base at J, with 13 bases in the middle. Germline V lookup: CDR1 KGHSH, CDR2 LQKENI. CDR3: CASSPQGGFGNTEAFF. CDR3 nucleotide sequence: TGTGCCAGCTCACCACAAGGGGGATTTGGGAACACTGAAGCTTTCTTT.

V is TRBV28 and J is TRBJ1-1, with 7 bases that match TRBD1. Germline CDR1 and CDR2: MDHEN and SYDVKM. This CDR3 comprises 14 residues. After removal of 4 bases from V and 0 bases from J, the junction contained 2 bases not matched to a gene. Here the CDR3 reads CASSSTGLNTEAFF. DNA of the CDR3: TGTGCCAGCAGTTCGACAGGGCTGAACACTGAAGCTTTCTTT.

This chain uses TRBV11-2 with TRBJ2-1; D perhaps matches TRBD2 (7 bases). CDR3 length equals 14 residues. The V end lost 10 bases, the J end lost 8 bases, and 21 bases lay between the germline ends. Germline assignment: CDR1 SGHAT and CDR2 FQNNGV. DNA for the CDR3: TGTGCCACCGCGAGGGGGACTATCTTCTATGAGCAGTTCTTC. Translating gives CATARGTIFYEQFF.

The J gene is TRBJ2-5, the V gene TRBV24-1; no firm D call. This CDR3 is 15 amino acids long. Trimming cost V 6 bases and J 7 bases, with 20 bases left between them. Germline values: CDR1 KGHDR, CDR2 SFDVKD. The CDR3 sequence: CATSSTGPLAGTQYF. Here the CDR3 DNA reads TGTGCCACCAGTTCCACGGGTCCCTTGGCTGGGACCCAGTACTTC.

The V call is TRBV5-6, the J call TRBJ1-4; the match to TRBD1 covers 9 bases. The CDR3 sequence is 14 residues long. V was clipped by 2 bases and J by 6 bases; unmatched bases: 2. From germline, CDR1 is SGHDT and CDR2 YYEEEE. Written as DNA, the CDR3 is TGTGCCAGCAGCTTCGGGACAGGGTATGAAAAACTGTTTTTT. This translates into CASSFGTGYEKLFF.

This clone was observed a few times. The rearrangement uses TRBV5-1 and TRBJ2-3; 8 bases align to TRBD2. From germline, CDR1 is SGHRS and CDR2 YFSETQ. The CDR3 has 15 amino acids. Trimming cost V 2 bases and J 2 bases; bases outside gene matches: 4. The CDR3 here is CASSLGLAITDTQYF. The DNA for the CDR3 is TGCGCCAGCAGCTTAGGACTAGCTATCACAGATACGCAGTATTTT. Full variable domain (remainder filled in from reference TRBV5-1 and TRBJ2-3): KAGVTQTPRYLIKTRGQQVTLSCSPISGHRSVSWYQQTPGQGLQFLFEYFSETQRNKGNFPGRFSGRQFSNSRSEMNVSTLELGDSALYLCASSLGLAITDTQYFGPGTRLTVL.

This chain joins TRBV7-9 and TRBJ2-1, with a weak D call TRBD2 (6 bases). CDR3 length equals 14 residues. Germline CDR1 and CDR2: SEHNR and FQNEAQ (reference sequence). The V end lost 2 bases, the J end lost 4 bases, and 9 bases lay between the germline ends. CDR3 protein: CASSLQGGYNEQFF. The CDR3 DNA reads TGTGCCAGCAGCTTACAGGGAGGATACAATGAGCAGTTCTTC.

CDR3 residues: CASSIRGTLDEQFF. DNA of the CDR3: TGTGCCAGCAGCATAAGGGGGACCTTGGATGAGCAGTTCTTC. This chain uses TRBV9 with TRBJ2-1; possibly TRBD1 for D (6 bases). Per the germline V gene, CDR1 is SGDLS and CDR2 is YYNGEE. The CDR3 has 14 amino acids. V was pared by 4 bases and J by 8 bases, with 16 bases between.

DNA of the CDR3: TGTGCCAGCAGTTACGGACAGGGGAATTATGGCTACACCTTC. This gives the protein CASSYGQGNYGYTF. The rearrangement joins TRBV6-5 to TRBJ1-2; 9 positions agree with TRBD1. Germline assignment: CDR1 MNHEY and CDR2 SVGAGI. This CDR3 is built from 14 residues. Trimming cost V 2 bases and J 5 bases; bases outside gene matches: 3.

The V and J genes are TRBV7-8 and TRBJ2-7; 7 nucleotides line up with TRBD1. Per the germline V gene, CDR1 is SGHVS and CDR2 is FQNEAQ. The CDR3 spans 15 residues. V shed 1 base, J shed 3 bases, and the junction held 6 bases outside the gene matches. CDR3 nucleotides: TGTGCCAGCAGCTTAGGTATCGGGACAGACTACGAGCAGTACGTC. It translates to CASSLGIGTDYEQYV.